Listed below are T cell receptor beta chains from one sample, sequenced in a study of a mutant IDH1 vaccine in newly diagnosed glioma. No antigen has been assigned to these receptors. Using immunoSEQ multiplex PCR, the repertoire was profiled, and TCRdb retains in-frame clones only, with some absent. This sample yields tens of thousands of clones, of which around four fifths are seen a single time; about 3.3% belongs to the top ten. The input for sequencing was PBMCs, taken from a glioma patient whose treatment included an IDH1 peptide vaccine. The receptors come from a woman aged 50 to 65 with glioma. Both conserved end residues are part of each CDR3. D genes are given only for firm matches. Clone size appears in some rows only: once, few, many, or a class for an expanded clone.

D | J | size | V | CDR3 | DNA
TRBD1 | TRBJ1-2 | . | TRBV19 | CASSIDGQGAYGYTF | TGTGCCAGTAGTATAGATGGCCAGGGGGCCTATGGCTACACCTTC
. | TRBJ1-2 | . | TRBV18 | CASSPGAEVYGYTF | TGTGCCAGCTCACCCGGGGCCGAAGTTTATGGCTACACCTTC
. | TRBJ2-3 | . | TRBV19 | CASRLSDTQYF | TGTGCCAGTCGCCTGTCCGATACGCAGTATTTT
. | TRBJ2-1 | . | TRBV2 | CASDEGAIQQFF | TGTGCCAGCGATGAGGGCGCGATCCAGCAGTTCTTC
. | TRBJ1-4 | . | TRBV19 | CASSTHRQTTNEKLFF | TGTGCCAGTAGTACCCACCGACAGACAACTAATGAAAAACTGTTTTTT
. | TRBJ2-5 | . | TRBV6-6 | CASGEIQETQYF | TGTGCCAGCGGGGAGATCCAAGAGACCCAGTACTTC
. | TRBJ2-5 | . | TRBV7-6 | CASSLFVQEGGTQYF | TGTGCCAGCAGCTTATTCGTCCAGGAGGGGGGGACCCAGTACTTC
. | TRBJ1-1 | . | TRBV5-1 | CASSPQVNTEAFF | TGCGCCAGCAGCCCCCAGGTGAACACTGAAGCTTTCTTT
. | TRBJ1-1 | once | TRBV7-2 | CASSPDVGYTEAFF | TGTGCCAGCAGCCCCGACGTGGGGTACACTGAAGCTTTCTTT
. | TRBJ1-6 | few | TRBV10-3 | CAIKGGGPSNSPLHF | TGTGCCATCAAGGGGGGAGGACCGAGCAATTCACCCCTCCACTTT
. | TRBJ2-2 | . | TRBV14 | CASSRQFSGGELFF | TGTGCCAGCAGCCGACAGTTCTCTGGCGGGGAGCTGTTTTTT
. | TRBJ1-5 | . | TRBV6-1 | CASSLQGGDQPQHF | TGTGCCAGCAGCCTTCAGGGTGGCGATCAGCCCCAGCATTTT
TRBD1 | TRBJ2-7 | . | TRBV11-3 | CASSRWTGSYEQYF | TGTGCCAGCAGCCGCTGGACAGGAAGCTACGAGCAGTACTTC
TRBD1 | TRBJ2-7 | . | TRBV5-8 | CASSSDRAQGRWEQYF | TGTGCCAGCAGCAGCGACAGGGCCCAAGGCCGGTGGGAGCAGTACTTC
TRBD1 | TRBJ1-1 | . | TRBV5-6 | CASSFAGTANTEAFF | TGTGCCAGCAGCTTCGCCGGGACAGCGAACACTGAAGCTTTCTTT
. | TRBJ1-1 | . | TRBV5-1 | CASSLWGAAEGAFF | TGCGCCAGCAGCTTGTGGGGAGCAGCCGAAGGAGCTTTCTTT